This record covers a single TCR beta chain. These data come from a study of T-cell reconstitution after alpha-beta-depleted transplantation in children. Unique molecular identifiers were built into the TCRbeta library. TCRdb used MiXCR to reprocess the PCR reads, holding one entry per CDR3 protein. Of 360,000 or so distinct CDR3 sequences listed, roughly 22% are singletons. V was pared by 6 bases and J by 1 base, with 9 bases of the junction left unmatched. CDR1 and CDR2 (germline): DFQATT, SNEGSKA (reference sequence). The length of the CDR3 is 16 residues. The receptor comes from a human donor who donated a stem cell graft to a child with acute myeloid leukemia. The V and J genes are TRBV20-1 and TRBJ2-3; 11 bases are shared with TRBD2. This material consisted of PBMCs from the stem cell graft donor, taken from the stem cell graft. The CDR3 sequence is CSAGPIAGGGTDTQYF. CDR3 sequence (DNA): TGCAGTGCCGGTCCGATAGCGGGAGGGGGCACAGATACGCAGTATTTT.